The 8 T cell receptor beta chains listed next were all sequenced from one sample in a study of T-cell memory formation after mild COVID-19. TCRdb independently ran MiXCR on the 5' RACE reads; one entry per CDR3 protein. The sample lists about 82,000 distinct CDR3 sequences, about an eighth occurring once. Sequenced material: PBMCs or a T cell subset sorted from them (not recorded which). The origin of the receptors is an adult woman who had mild COVID-19 (a few samples of this study predate the infection). Cell type and time point are not known.

This clonotype was observed a handful of times. The chain combines TRBV29-1 with TRBJ1-1; a weak D match, TRBD1 (6 bases). Trimming removed 8 bases at V and 4 bases at J, with 23 bases between. Germline assignment: CDR1 SQVTM and CDR2 ANQGSEA. There are 15 residues in the CDR3. The DNA of the CDR3 is TGCAGCACCGAGGGGGGCTCGAGCTTCAGCACTGAAGCTTTCTTT. Amino acid sequence: CSTEGGSSFSTEAFF.

The V gene is TRBV5-1, the J gene TRBJ2-1; 9 nucleotides align to TRBD1. V was pared by 5 bases and J by 3 bases, with 3 bases of the junction left unmatched. The CDR3 extends over 14 amino acids. Germline V CDR1 and CDR2: SGHRS, YFSETQ. CDR3 residues: CASRGQGFYNEQFF. DNA for the CDR3: TGCGCCAGCAGGGGACAGGGCTTCTACAATGAGCAGTTCTTC.

This chain uses TRBV12-3 or TRBV12-4 with TRBJ1-1; maybe TRBD1 (5 bases). Trimming pared 3 bases from V and 6 bases from J, leaving 20 bases between. The CDR3 totals 16 residues. The CDR3 DNA sequence: TGTGCCAGCAGTTTGACCGGGACCGAGTTAGGTTCTGAAGCTTTCTTT. Residues: CASSLTGTELGSEAFF.

The gene calls are TRBV12-3 or TRBV12-4 and TRBJ2-2, with D perhaps TRBD1 (5 bases). There are 17 residues in the CDR3. V was pared by 3 bases and J by 5 bases, with 19 bases between. In nucleotides, the CDR3 is TGTGCCAGCAGTTTTAGTTTTCAGGGTAAAATAACCGGGGAGCTGTTTTTT. The encoded protein is CASSFSFQGKITGELFF.

V is TRBV5-5 and J is TRBJ2-5; D might be TRBD2 (5 bases). The CDR3 length is 15 residues. Trimming took 0 bases from V and 5 from J, leaving 14 bases between them. CDR1 and CDR2 from the germline V gene are SGHKS and YYEKEE (reference sequence). The CDR3 spells CASSLGQAWEETQYF. For the CDR3, the DNA is TGTGCCAGCAGCTTGGGTCAAGCCTGGGAGGAGACCCAGTACTTC.

The chain joins TRBV20-1 to TRBJ1-1; D unresolved. CDR1 is DFQATT, CDR2 SNEGSKA, per germline (reference sequence). This CDR3 region has 14 residues. Trimming stripped 1 base from V and 8 bases from J, with 17 bases between. CDR3 DNA: TGCAGTGCTAGAGGGATAGAAGAAAGGGTCGAAGCTTTCTTT. Its translation: CSARGIEERVEAFF.

This clonotype has just a few counts. This chain links TRBV6-4 with TRBJ2-3, with TRBD1 as a possible D gene (5 bases). Trimming took 2 bases from V and 5 from J, leaving 8 bases between them. The CDR3 has 13 residues. Looked up from germline, CDR1 is MRHNA and CDR2 is SNTAGT. The CDR3 here is CASSDGAEDTQYF. CDR3 nucleotide sequence: TGTGCCAGCAGTGACGGGGCGGAAGATACGCAGTATTTT.

This clonotype has a handful of counts. The chain has TRBV6-1 and TRBJ1-5; the D is unclear. The germline V gene has CDR1 MNHNS and CDR2 SASEGT. The CDR3 extends over 16 amino acids. The V and J ends lost 3 bases and 0 bases respectively, with 12 bases between them. The CDR3 spells CASSDPPLGSNQPQHF. The CDR3 DNA sequence: TGTGCCAGCAGTGATCCACCTCTGGGTAGCAATCAGCCCCAGCATTTT.